This T cell receptor beta chain was captured by sequencing in a study of cytomegalovirus exposure and HLA in healthy donors. Only one count was recorded for this clone. PCR used 60 Vbeta primers and 13 Jbeta primers. TCRdb's copy holds only in-frame clones and misses some; the assay was immunoSEQ multiplex PCR. The data show some 150,000 clones, with about two thirds seen just once and over 2.5% held by the top ten. CDR3 length: 12 amino acids. V trimming: 8 bases; J trimming: 5 bases; junction bases outside the gene matches: 3. CDR1 and CDR2 from the germline V gene are SQVTM and ANQGSEA. This receptor was identified in a woman aged 30 to 39 in good health and CMV-seronegative. The rearrangement uses TRBV29-1 and TRBJ2-1, with TRBD1 matching over 10 bases. The sequencing input was PBMCs. In DNA, the CDR3 is TGCAGCTCCGGGACAGGGGACAATGAGCAGTTCTTC. Translating gives CSSGTGDNEQFF.